This TCR beta chain originates from a study of PD-L1 blockade in urothelial cancer. CDR3 size: 16 residues. Germline values: CDR1 SEHNR, CDR2 FQNEAQ (reference sequence). With 5 bases clipped from V and 2 bases from J, the junction kept 10 bases outside the gene matches. Time point given: peripheral blood 6 weeks after treatment start. Individual patients had between 1 and 8 samples, taken pretreatment and on-treatment. The table came from immunoSEQ multiplex PCR; TCRdb's copy has only in-frame clones and leaves some out. The data contain 100,000 to 150,000 clones, roughly 82% of them singletons. The chain uses TRBV7-9 and TRBJ1-2, with 8 bases lining up with TRBD1. The source of this sequence is a man in his fifties or sixties with urothelial cancer. The material sequenced was PBMCs, taken around atezolizumab (anti-PD-L1) treatment. The CDR3 here is CASSPTRQGSNYGYTF. CDR3 in DNA: TGTGCCAGCAGCCCCACCCGACAGGGGTCCAACTATGGCTACACCTTC.